The 24 T cell receptor beta chains given below trace back to one sample, sequenced in a study of a mutant IDH1 vaccine in newly diagnosed glioma. No antigen is known for these receptors. Time point given: week 11, during vaccination. A 20-mer mutant IDH1 peptide at 300 ug was injected subcutaneously with topical imiquimod. The protocol was immunoSEQ multiplex PCR, while the TCRdb copy is restricted to in-frame clones and leaves out a portion. The sample has approximately 40,000 clones; 84% are singletons. The material sequenced was PBMCs, taken from a glioma patient whose treatment included an IDH1 peptide vaccine. All receptors derive from a man aged 35-49 years with glioma.

This sequence joins TRBV4-2 and TRBJ2-7; 10 bases are a match to TRBD2. Trimming took 0 bases from V and 7 from J; bases not matched to a gene: 15. Germline V gene lookup returns CDR1 LGHNA and CDR2 YNFKEQ. This CDR3 is built from 18 residues. Here the CDR3 reads CASSQDAASGRRKQEQYF. The CDR3 DNA reads TGTGCCAGCAGCCAAGATGCGGCTAGCGGGAGAAGGAAGCAAGAGCAGTACTTC.

This chain connects TRBV7-6 to TRBJ1-1; no firm D call. Germline lookup yields CDR1 SGHVS and CDR2 FNYEAQ. This CDR3 is built from 14 residues. Trimming pared 4 bases from V and 4 bases from J, leaving 13 bases between. DNA of the CDR3: TGTGCCAGCAGCTCTGGTACGGGATCCACTGAAGCTTTCTTT. This codes for CASSSGTGSTEAFF.

This clone was observed a single time. The gene calls are TRBV4-1 and TRBJ2-7; perhaps TRBD1 as D (6 bases). V lost 4 bases and J 4 bases, leaving 20 bases between the germline ends. The germline V gene has CDR1 MGHRA and CDR2 YSYEKL. This CDR3 comprises 16 residues. The CDR3 spells CASSPFIPRRGYEQYF. CDR3 DNA sequence: TGCGCCAGCAGCCCATTCATCCCACGTAGGGGGTACGAGCAGTACTTC.

The CDR3 reads CASSKGRTGTSNYGYTF. Written as DNA, the CDR3 is TGTGCCAGCAGCAAAGGGAGGACAGGGACCTCTAACTATGGCTACACCTTC. The chain joins TRBV21-1 to TRBJ1-2; TRBD1 is taken as the D call from the table, unchecked against the DNA. TRBV21-1 is assigned pseudogene status. The CDR3 contains 17 residues.

This chain joins TRBV6-5 and TRBJ2-5, with D possibly matching TRBD2 (6 bases). CDR1 and CDR2 from the germline V gene are MNHEY and SVGAGI. The CDR3 runs to 13 residues. With 4 bases removed from V and 4 bases from J, the gap between germline ends came to 10 bases. This chain's CDR3 is CASSWGGVETQYF. DNA of the CDR3: TGTGCCAGCAGTTGGGGAGGAGTAGAGACCCAGTACTTC.

The chain couples TRBV5-1 to TRBJ2-2; D not resolved. Trimming cost V 0 bases and J 4 bases, with 16 bases left between them. Germline V gene sequence: CDR1 SGHRS, CDR2 YFSETQ. The CDR3 is 17 residues long. The CDR3 DNA reads TGCGCCAGCAGCTTGGTTCCGCCCTCCACCCCCACCGGGGAGCTGTTTTTT. As protein: CASSLVPPSTPTGELFF.

The gene calls are TRBV19 and TRBJ1-1, with D uncertain. Germline assignment: CDR1 LNHDA and CDR2 SQIVND (reference sequence). This CDR3 has 12 amino acids. Between the trimmed V and J ends, which lost 1 base and 6 bases, there was a span of 6 bases. CDR3 region: CASSIGVAEAFF. CDR3 nucleotides: TGTGCCAGTAGTATAGGGGTGGCTGAAGCTTTCTTT.

The V and J genes are TRBV7-2 and TRBJ2-7; no definite D call. The CDR3 covers 14 residues. Trimming took 5 bases from V and 2 from J, leaving 13 bases between them. In germline, CDR1 is SGHTA, CDR2 FQGNSA. The CDR3 DNA reads TGTGCCAGCAGCCCCCGAGTCTCCCCCTACGAGCAGTACTTC. Its translation: CASSPRVSPYEQYF. The entire variable domain, with the rest obtained from reference TRBV7-2 and TRBJ2-7, is as follows: GAGVSQSPSNKVTEKGKDVELRCDPISGHTALYWYRQSLGQGLEFLIYFQGNSAPDKSGLPSDRFSAERTGGSVSTLTIQRTQQEDSAVYLCASSPRVSPYEQYFGPGTRLTVT.

In its sample, this clone was seen once. Written as DNA, the CDR3 is TGTGCCAGCTCACGCTCGGGACAGGGTCGAGACGAGCAGTACTTC. This sequence encodes CASSRSGQGRDEQYF. The chain couples TRBV18 to TRBJ2-7; 9 bases fit TRBD1. This CDR3 has 15 amino acids. After removal of 4 bases from V and 5 bases from J, the junction contained 9 bases not matched to a gene. Germline assignment: CDR1 KGHSH and CDR2 LQKENI.

The chain links TRBV2 to TRBJ2-1; D gene ambiguous. CDR3 size: 13 residues. Trimming left V 2 bases short and J 16 bases short, with 18 bases between. The germline gives CDR1 SNHLY, CDR2 FYNNEI. In DNA form, the CDR3 reads TGTGCCAGCAGTGAAAACGCAGTCATAACTCTCTTCTTC. It specifies CASSENAVITLFF.

This chain links TRBV6-5 with TRBJ1-2; maybe TRBD1 (5 bases). Deletions cut 2 bases from V and 8 bases from J, with 15 bases between. This CDR3 region has 14 residues. Germline assignment: CDR1 MNHEY and CDR2 SVGAGI. The CDR3: CASSYQGRAPGYTF. Here the CDR3 DNA reads TGTGCCAGCAGTTACCAGGGCCGAGCTCCCGGCTACACCTTC.

The chain recombines TRBV7-2 with TRBJ2-7, with 8 bases identical to TRBD2. Trimming took 1 base from V and 4 from J; bases not matched to a gene: 6. The CDR3 contains 15 residues. The germline V gene has CDR1 SGHTA and CDR2 FQGNSA. This chain's CDR3 is CASSLEVTGGYEQYF. The CDR3 DNA follows: TGTGCCAGCAGCTTAGAGGTAACGGGAGGGTACGAGCAGTACTTC.

V and J are TRBV4-1 and TRBJ1-4; no reliable D call. CDR1 and CDR2 (germline): MGHRA, YSYEKL. The CDR3 loop spans 15 amino acids. Trimming took 0 bases from V and 8 from J, leaving 13 bases between them. The CDR3 DNA follows: TGCGCCAGCAGCCAAGATTGGAGGGCGGGGGAAAAACTGTTTTTT. The encoded protein is CASSQDWRAGEKLFF.

The genes are TRBV5-1 and TRBJ2-1; 12 nucleotides agree with TRBD2. The junction had 2 bases not matched to a gene; V was cut back by 0 bases and J by 4 bases. Looked up from germline, CDR1 is SGHRS and CDR2 is YFSETQ. The CDR3 is 16 amino acids. The CDR3, as DNA: TGCGCCAGCAGCTTGGGACTAGCGGGAGCATACAATGAGCAGTTCTTC. It codes for CASSLGLAGAYNEQFF.

This clone was counted once. V and J are TRBV4-1 and TRBJ2-7, with D possibly TRBD1 on 6 matching bases. Trimming left V 0 bases short and J 2 bases short, with 17 bases between. The CDR3 is 17 amino acids. Germline CDR1 is MGHRA and CDR2 is YSYEKL. CDR3 amino acids: CASSQEVRGVNPYEQYF. The DNA of the CDR3 is TGCGCCAGCAGCCAAGAAGTCAGGGGCGTTAACCCCTACGAGCAGTACTTC.

The chain is built from TRBV7-8 and TRBJ2-7; 7 bases fit TRBD1. Germline V gene data show CDR1 as SGHVS and CDR2 as FQNEAQ. There are 14 residues in the CDR3. After removal of 8 bases from V and 6 bases from J, the junction contained 13 bases not matched to a gene. The CDR3 DNA is TGTGCCAGCGGATTTCCCGGGACAGCTCGCGAGCAGTACTTC. Amino acid sequence: CASGFPGTAREQYF. The entire variable domain, with the rest obtained from reference TRBV7-8 and TRBJ2-7, is as follows: GAGVSQSPRYKVAKRGQDVALRCDPISGHVSLFWYQQALGQGPEFLTYFQNEAQLDKSGLPSDRFFAERPEGSVSTLKIQRTQQEDSAVYLCASGFPGTAREQYFGPGTRLTVT.

This chain connects TRBV19 to TRBJ2-3, with 10 bases that match TRBD1. V lost 2 bases and J lost 5; bases outside the gene matches: 1. The germline CDR1 and CDR2 sequences are LNHDA and SQIVND (reference sequence). CDR3 length equals 14 residues. CDR3 nucleotides: TGTGCCAGTAGTATAAGGGACAGGGGAGATACGCAGTATTTT. It codes for CASSIRDRGDTQYF.

The CDR3 region has the DNA TGTGCCAGCAGCTCTCAAGGGACTAGCGGGGTAACGCAGTATTTT. It codes for CASSSQGTSGVTQYF. V and J are TRBV7-9 and TRBJ2-3; 13 bases map to TRBD2. The CDR3 runs 15 residues. V shed 4 bases and J 9 bases; nucleotides not matched to a gene: 7. Germline loops: CDR1 SEHNR, CDR2 FQNEAQ (reference sequence).

V and J are TRBV7-2 and TRBJ2-1; 11 bases map to TRBD2. Germline V lookup: CDR1 SGHTA, CDR2 FQGNSA. The CDR3 is 15 amino acids. V gave up 5 bases and J gave up 5 bases; unmatched junction bases: 5. The CDR3 is CASSPTSGRHNEQFF. Here the CDR3 DNA reads TGTGCCAGCAGCCCTACTAGCGGGAGACACAATGAGCAGTTCTTC. Variable domain in full (rest from reference TRBV7-2 and TRBJ2-1): GAGVSQSPSNKVTEKGKDVELRCDPISGHTALYWYRQSLGQGLEFLIYFQGNSAPDKSGLPSDRFSAERTGGSVSTLTIQRTQQEDSAVYLCASSPTSGRHNEQFFGPGTRLTVL.

The rearrangement uses TRBV5-1 and TRBJ2-3; D is ambiguous. V was trimmed by 7 bases and J by 0 bases, leaving 6 bases between them. The germline gives CDR1 SGHRS, CDR2 YFSETQ. The CDR3 runs to 12 residues. The CDR3 coding sequence is TGCGCCAGCGCCACTAGCACAGATACGCAGTATTTT. Translating it yields CASATSTDTQYF. The full variable domain, in which reference TRBV5-1 and TRBJ2-3 provide the parts outside the CDR3, is KAGVTQTPRYLIKTRGQQVTLSCSPISGHRSVSWYQQTPGQGLQFLFEYFSETQRNKGNFPGRFSGRQFSNSRSEMNVSTLELGDSALYLCASATSTDTQYFGPGTRLTVL.

This sequence joins TRBV7-3 and TRBJ1-1; D not certain. With 2 bases removed from V and 5 bases from J, the gap between germline ends came to 12 bases. CDR1 and CDR2 (germline): SGHTA, FQGTGA. This CDR3 comprises 14 residues. CDR3 nucleotide sequence: TGTGCCAGCAGCTTAGAGGCGGAGGTTACTGAAGCTTTCTTT. Translating gives CASSLEAEVTEAFF.

The chain carries TRBV27 and TRBJ1-2; 9 bases map to TRBD1. The CDR3 length is 13 residues. The germline V gene encodes CDR1 MNHEY and CDR2 SMNVEV (reference sequence). V was pared by 5 bases and J by 4 bases, with 2 bases of the junction left unmatched. The CDR3 loop reads CASSRQGGYGYTF. The CDR3 DNA follows: TGTGCCAGCAGTCGACAGGGGGGCTATGGCTACACCTTC.

This chain links TRBV2 with TRBJ2-1, with D hard to call. V was pared by 1 base and J by 6 bases, with 7 bases between. Germline V gene data show CDR1 as SNHLY and CDR2 as FYNNEI. The CDR3 has 13 residues. The CDR3 nucleotides are TGTGCCAGCAGTGAAGTCCGTCTCAATGAGCAGTTCTTC. It is translated as CASSEVRLNEQFF.

As DNA, the CDR3 is TGTGCCAGCAGTTACTCGACAGGTCTGAACACTGAAGCTTTCTTT. Its protein product is CASSYSTGLNTEAFF. The chain recombines TRBV6-5 with TRBJ1-1; the D gene is possibly TRBD1 (6 bases). The CDR3 extends over 15 amino acids. Trimming pared 0 bases from V and 0 bases from J, leaving 8 bases between. Looked up from germline, CDR1 is MNHEY and CDR2 is SVGAGI.